A single TCR beta chain is shown here with its context. The junction differs from germline at one of its ends, possibly a read error. The data originate from a study of blood T cell repertoires in COVID-19. The wider study: Some COVID-19 samples were acute and others convalescent; all came from the United States, Italy and Spain. From T cells, B-cell-depleted T cells, or PBMCs came the material, which was cDNA or gDNA.

From germline, CDR1 is LNHDA and CDR2 SQIVND (reference sequence). The CDR3 sequence is 13 residues long. In the original workflow: Researchers report that nucleated cell counts were estimated from reference gene primer amplification. Repertoires were generated with immunoSEQ multiplex PCR, while TCRdb's copy carries only in-frame clones and drops some. That table is the source of V, J and clone size, and D and trimming were worked out from the DNA. The table has under 200,000 clones, around 85% seen once. Sample: peripheral blood. This sequence was found in a man aged 55 to 70 who had recovered from COVID-19. The chain employs TRBV19 and TRBJ2-5; possibly TRBD1 for D (6 bases). The CDR3 DNA sequence: TGTGCCAGTAGTATTGGGGGCAGCCAGGCGGACCACTTC. It yields the protein CASSIGGSQADHF.